A selection of T cell receptor beta chains follows, all from one sample in a study of beta chain features in type 1 diabetes. Generated by immunoSEQ multiplex PCR, the TCRdb table keeps only in-frame clones and is missing some. The sample lists roughly 310,000 clones, 9.5% to 11% occurring once. The material sequenced was naive CD4+ T cells from blood. The receptors stem from a woman in her twenties or thirties in good health. Both conserved end residues are part of each CDR3. D genes are given only for firm matches. Some rows mark clone size as missing; the rest say once, few, many or name a class of expanded clone.

d_call | clone_size | j_call | v_call | cdr3_nt | cdr3_aa
NA | NA | TRBJ1-1 | TRBV18 | TGTGCCAGCTCTGCAGAGGGGGACACTGAAGCTTTCTTT | CASSAEGDTEAFF
TRBD2 | few | TRBJ2-1 | TRBV18 | TGTGCCAGCTCACAGGCCGCGGCTAGCGGACTTGAGCAGTTCTTC | CASSQAAASGLEQFF
NA | NA | TRBJ1-1 | TRBV28 | TGTGCCAGCAGTGAAGCAACAGGGAGAGAAGCTTTCTTT | CASSEATGREAFF
TRBD2 | few | TRBJ2-3 | TRBV7-2 | TGTGCCAGCAGCACGCGACTAGCGGGACCAACTACAGATACGCAGTATTTT | CASSTRLAGPTTDTQYF
TRBD2 | few | TRBJ2-1 | TRBV28 | TGTGCCAGCAGTTTACTCTCAGCGGGGAACGATTTTCGGGAGCAGTTCTTC | CASSLLSAGNDFREQFF
TRBD1 | NA | TRBJ2-3 | TRBV19 | TGTGCCAGTCGGTCGGGACAGGGGGCGACAGATACGCAGTATTTT | CASRSGQGATDTQYF
NA | NA | TRBJ2-7 | TRBV7-9 | TGTGCCAGCAGCTTCCCCTTTTATGAGCAGTACTTC | CASSFPFYEQYF
TRBD2 | NA | TRBJ2-7 | TRBV5-6 | TGTGCCAGCAGCTTGCCTAGCGGGAGCTACGAGCAGTACTTC | CASSLPSGSYEQYF
TRBD2 | NA | TRBJ2-3 | TRBV7-8 | TGTGCCAGCAGCCCACTAGCGGGGGTGAATAGCACAGATACGCAGTATTTT | CASSPLAGVNSTDTQYF
TRBD2 | NA | TRBJ2-7 | TRBV7-2 | TGTGCCAGCAGCTTAGGGCTAGCGGTCCACGAGCAGTACTTC | CASSLGLAVHEQYF
NA | few | TRBJ2-1 | TRBV9 | TGTGCCAGCAGCCTTGCAGGGGGACTTGACTACAATGAGCAGTTCTTC | CASSLAGGLDYNEQFF
NA | few | TRBJ1-2 | TRBV5-8 | TGTGCCAGCAGCTTGGAGTCAGGGGTTGGCTACACCTTC | CASSLESGVGYTF
NA | NA | TRBJ2-2 | TRBV14 | TGTGCCAGCAGCTTTCGCGGGCAAAGTGCGAACACCGGGGAGCTGTTTTTT | CASSFRGQSANTGELFF